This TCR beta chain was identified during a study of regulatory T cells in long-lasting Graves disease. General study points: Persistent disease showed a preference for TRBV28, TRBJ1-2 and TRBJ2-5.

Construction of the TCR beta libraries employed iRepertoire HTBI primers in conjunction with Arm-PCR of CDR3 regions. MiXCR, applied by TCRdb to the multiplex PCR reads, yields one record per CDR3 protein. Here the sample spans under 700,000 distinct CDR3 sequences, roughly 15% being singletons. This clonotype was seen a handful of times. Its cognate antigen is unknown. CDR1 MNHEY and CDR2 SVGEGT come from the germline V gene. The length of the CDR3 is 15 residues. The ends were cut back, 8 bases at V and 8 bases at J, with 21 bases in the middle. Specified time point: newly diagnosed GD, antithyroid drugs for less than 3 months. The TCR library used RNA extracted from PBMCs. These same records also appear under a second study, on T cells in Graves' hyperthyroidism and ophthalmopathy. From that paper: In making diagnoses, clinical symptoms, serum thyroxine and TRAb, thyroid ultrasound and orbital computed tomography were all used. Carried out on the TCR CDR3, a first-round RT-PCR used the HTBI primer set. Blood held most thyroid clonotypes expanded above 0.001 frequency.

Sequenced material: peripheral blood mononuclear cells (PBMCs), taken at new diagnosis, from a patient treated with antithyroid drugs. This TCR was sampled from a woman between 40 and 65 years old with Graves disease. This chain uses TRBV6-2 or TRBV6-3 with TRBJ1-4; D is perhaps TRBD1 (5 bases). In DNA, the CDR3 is TGTGCCAGCTCACGTGGGGGGGGGATAGGGGAAAAACTGTTTTTT. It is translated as CASSRGGGIGEKLFF.